One and the same sample provided the 5 T cell receptor beta chains below, sequenced in a study of OX40 agonist ivuxolimab in advanced cancers. Preparation of the library involved the immunoSEQ multiplex PCR assay. Imported from immuneACCESS, the table was reduced by TCRdb to in-frame sequences with V and J called. These copies leave out some clones; in studies compared against another copy, an unresolved V gene accounts for under half, and the cause of the remainder is not known. The sample table shows about 77,000 clones, and roughly 93% are seen once. The ten largest clones take up more than 0.3% of the sample. Specimen: CD4+ or CD8+ T cells sorted from blood, collected in a trial of the OX40 agonist ivuxolimab. These receptors were collected from an adult with an advanced solid tumor such as melanoma, head and neck, liver or kidney cancer.

The chain combines TRBV19 with TRBJ1-2; D not resolved. Germline lookup yields CDR1 LNHDA and CDR2 SQIVND (reference sequence). The CDR3 sequence is 14 residues long. With 5 bases removed from V and 4 bases from J, the gap between germline ends came to 14 bases. The CDR3 here is CASSPRGGPYGYTF. The CDR3 DNA follows: TGTGCCAGTAGTCCCCGAGGAGGACCCTATGGCTACACCTTC.

The chain combines TRBV6-6 with TRBJ2-2; D unclear. The CDR3 is made up of 15 amino acids. Germline CDR1 reads MNHNY; CDR2 reads SVGAGI (reference sequence). Trimming removed 2 bases from V and 0 bases from J, with 7 bases in between. CDR3 DNA sequence: TGTGCCAGCAGTTACACGACAACGAACACCGGGGAGCTGTTTTTT. This gives the protein CASSYTTTNTGELFF.

The V gene is TRBV7-8, the J gene TRBJ1-4; no firm D call. V was trimmed by 5 bases and J by 2 bases, leaving 6 bases between them. The CDR3 loop spans 13 amino acids. Germline lookup yields CDR1 SGHVS and CDR2 FQNEAQ. CDR3 DNA: TGTGCCAGCAGCAGGAATACTAATGAAAAACTGTTTTTT. Amino acids: CASSRNTNEKLFF. Full variable domain (missing parts from reference TRBV7-8 and TRBJ1-4): GAGVSQSPRYKVAKRGQDVALRCDPISGHVSLFWYQQALGQGPEFLTYFQNEAQLDKSGLPSDRFFAERPEGSVSTLKIQRTQQEDSAVYLCASSRNTNEKLFFGSGTQLSVL.

This chain links TRBV6-6 with TRBJ2-2; weak D call: TRBD2 (5 bases). This CDR3 spans 16 amino acids. Germline V CDR1 and CDR2: MNHNY, SVGAGI (reference sequence). Trimming took off 5 bases at V and 3 bases at J, with 16 bases between the two ends. CDR3 bases: TGTGCCAGCAGTATAGAGCGGACTGAGGACACCGGGGAGCTGTTTTTT. Protein: CASSIERTEDTGELFF.

This chain uses TRBV21-1 with TRBJ1-6; the table calls TRBD1, which could not be checked here. TRBV21-1 is shown as a pseudogene. The CDR3 is made up of 16 amino acids. This CDR3 reads CASSKESGQVNSPLHF. Here the CDR3 DNA reads TGTGCCAGCAGCAAAGAGTCGGGACAGGTAAATTCACCCCTCCACTTT.